One sample yielded the 16 T cell receptor beta chains listed below, sequenced in a study of cytotoxic CD8 clonotypes in ibrutinib-treated CLL. The method was immunoSEQ multiplex PCR; TCRdb's version includes in-frame clones alone and lacks a portion of them. The sample lists hundreds of thousands of clones, around 75% occurring once. The material was PBMCs, obtained after 12 months of ibrutinib treatment. These receptors all stem from a human donor with chronic lymphocytic leukemia.

This clone occurred a few times. The rearrangement links TRBV5-6 to TRBJ2-1; a possible D gene is TRBD1 (6 bases). This CDR3 is 15 amino acids long. The germline V gene has CDR1 SGHDT and CDR2 YYEEEE. V was cut by 4 bases and J by 2 bases, with 13 bases left in between. CDR3 residues: CASSPGGGPYNEQFF. The CDR3 nucleotides are TGTGCCAGCAGCCCAGGTGGGGGCCCCTACAATGAGCAGTTCTTC.

The chain uses TRBV28 and TRBJ2-7; the match to TRBD1 covers 10 bases. The CDR3 loop spans 14 amino acids. The V segment lost 8 bases and the J segment 4 bases; nucleotides outside the gene matches: 8. CDR1 is MDHEN and CDR2 is SYDVKM in the germline V gene. CDR3 sequence: CASEAGTGVYEQYF. The CDR3 DNA follows: TGTGCCAGCGAGGCAGGGACAGGGGTTTACGAGCAGTACTTC.

The chain links TRBV30 to TRBJ1-1, with TRBD1 matching 10 bases. CDR3 length equals 12 residues. Looked up from germline, CDR1 is GTSNPN and CDR2 is SVGIG (reference sequence). Trimming removed 2 bases from V and 7 bases from J; junction bases left unmatched: 1. CDR3 coding DNA: TGTGCCTGGAGTAGGGACAGGGGTGAAGCTTTCTTT. It translates to CAWSRDRGEAFF.

A word on this clone: One end of the junction fails to match germline, which may point to a read error. The chain joins TRBV7-7 to TRBJ2-2, with 7 nucleotides matching TRBD2. The germline CDR1 and CDR2 sequences are SSHAT and FNYEAQ (reference sequence). The CDR3 runs to 14 residues. Written as DNA, the CDR3 is TGTGCTAGCAGCTTTGCGGGGGAGACCGGGGAGCTGTTTTTT. This sequence encodes CASSFAGETGELFF. Drawing the rest from reference TRBV7-7 and TRBJ2-2, the complete variable domain is GAGVSQSPRYKVTKRGQDVTLRCDPISSHATLYWYQQALGQGPEFLTYFNYEAQPDKSGLPSDRFSAERPEGSISTLTIQRTEQRDSAMYRCASSFAGETGELFFGEGSRLTVL.

In this sample, this clone turned up a few times. V is TRBV21-1 and J is TRBJ2-2. TRBV21-1 is designated a pseudogene. This CDR3 has 15 residues. CDR3 sequence (DNA): TGTGCCAGCAGCCCCAGTCACGGAAACACCGGGGAGCTGTTTTTT. Protein sequence: CASSPSHGNTGELFF.

This chain connects TRBV15 to TRBJ2-5; a possible D gene is TRBD2 (6 bases). V was clipped by 1 base and J by 3 bases, with 9 bases between them. CDR1 LNHNV and CDR2 YYDKDF come from the germline V gene (reference sequence). The CDR3 extends over 14 amino acids. The CDR3 region is CATSRGGGKETQYF. The DNA for the CDR3 is TGTGCCACCAGCAGAGGCGGCGGGAAAGAGACCCAGTACTTC.

The chain carries TRBV19 and TRBJ2-5, with 9 bases lining up with TRBD1. The length of the CDR3 is 16 residues. The V segment lost 4 bases and the J segment 5 bases; nucleotides outside the gene matches: 11. CDR1 LNHDA and CDR2 SQIVND come from the germline V gene (reference sequence). CDR3 sequence: CASSSPITGGQETQYF. In nucleotides, the CDR3 is TGTGCCAGTAGTAGCCCCATTACAGGGGGCCAGGAGACCCAGTACTTC.

This clone came up a few times. The chain carries TRBV7-8 and TRBJ1-3, with D tentatively TRBD1 (5 bases). CDR1 and CDR2 (germline): SGHVS, FQNEAQ. There are 16 residues in the CDR3. V gave up 0 bases and J gave up 4 bases, with 13 bases separating them. CDR3 bases: TGTGCCAGCAGCTTAGCGCAAGGGGTGCAGGGAAACACCATATATTTT. Residues: CASSLAQGVQGNTIYF.

This clone was picked up one time. The chain links TRBV9 to TRBJ2-1, with no clear D. This CDR3 has 14 amino acids. Trimming shortened V by 3 bases and J by 7 bases, and 14 bases separated the two germline ends. CDR1 is SGDLS, CDR2 YYNGEE, per germline. CDR3 residues: CASSAHPDQNEQFF. Written as DNA, the CDR3 is TGTGCCAGCAGCGCCCACCCTGACCAAAATGAGCAGTTCTTC.

The CDR3 sequence is CASGMAGRNTGELFF. The DNA of the CDR3 is TGTGCCAGCGGTATGGCGGGAAGGAACACCGGGGAGCTGTTTTTT. The chain links TRBV7-2 to TRBJ2-2, with D tentatively TRBD2 (6 bases). Germline V gene sequence: CDR1 SGHTA, CDR2 FQGNSA. The CDR3 spans 15 residues. The V and J ends lost 8 bases and 1 base respectively, with 14 bases between them.

A few counts support this clone. The V and J genes are TRBV9 and TRBJ2-4; D might be TRBD1 or TRBD2, each matching 5 bases. Germline V CDR1 and CDR2: SGDLS, YYNGEE. CDR3 length equals 14 residues. Trimming removed 4 bases at V and 4 bases at J, with 12 bases between. The CDR3 DNA follows: TGTGCCAGCAGCCCCCGGGACGAGAAAAACATTCAGTACTTC. It yields the protein CASSPRDEKNIQYF.

The gene calls are TRBV7-2 and TRBJ1-4; 7 bases agree with TRBD1. V gave up 4 bases and J gave up 8 bases; unmatched junction bases: 7. The CDR3 covers 14 residues. The V gene's germline CDR1 is SGHTA and CDR2 FQGNSA. The CDR3 DNA follows: TGTGCCAGCAGCTCCCGACAGGGCGGCGAAAAACTGTTTTTT. It translates to CASSSRQGGEKLFF.

The chain carries TRBV30 and TRBJ1-2; the match to TRBD1 covers 9 bases. Unmatched junction bases numbered 5, after V lost 7 bases and J lost 5 bases. The length of the CDR3 is 12 residues. Per germline, CDR1 GTSNPN and CDR2 SVGIG (reference sequence). CDR3 DNA sequence: TGTGCCTTGCAACAGGGGGCGTATGGCTACACCTTC. Its translation: CALQQGAYGYTF. Supplemented by reference TRBV30 and TRBJ1-2, the full variable domain reads SQTIHQWPATLVQPVGSPLSLECTVEGTSNPNLYWYRQAAGRGLQLLFYSVGIGQISSEVPQNLSASRPQDRQFILSSKKLLLSDSGFYLCALQQGAYGYTFGSGTRLTVV.

This clone was seen a single time. This chain links TRBV7-3 with TRBJ2-3; 8 nucleotides match TRBD2. Trimming cost V 5 bases and J 3 bases; bases outside gene matches: 7. Germline V gene sequence: CDR1 SGHTA, CDR2 FQGTGA. The CDR3 sequence is 15 residues long. The CDR3 sequence: CASSPWSGRTDTQYF. CDR3 nucleotide sequence: TGTGCCAGCAGCCCCTGGAGCGGGAGAACAGATACGCAGTATTTT.

The chain links TRBV6-5 to TRBJ2-1, with 13 bases aligning to TRBD2. After removal of 6 bases from V and 13 bases from J, the junction contained 9 bases not matched to a gene. Per germline, CDR1 MNHEY and CDR2 SVGAGI. The CDR3 is made up of 14 amino acids. The CDR3 sequence: CASSRTSGRGLQFF. Here the CDR3 DNA reads TGTGCCAGCAGCCGGACTAGCGGGAGAGGCCTCCAGTTCTTC.

In this sample, this clone turned up once. The gene calls are TRBV6-5 and TRBJ1-1; possible D gene TRBD1, 6 bases. V lost 6 bases to trimming and J lost 1 base, with 15 bases between them. Germline lookup yields CDR1 MNHEY and CDR2 SVGAGI. This CDR3 has 15 amino acids. The chain's CDR3 is CASSRPQGGNTEAFF. As DNA, the CDR3 is TGTGCCAGCAGCCGGCCCCAAGGGGGGAACACTGAAGCTTTCTTT.